This T cell receptor beta chain was retrieved from a study of blood T cell repertoires in COVID-19. Overall study: The study drew acute and convalescent COVID-19 samples from the United States, Italy and Spain. The cDNA or gDNA used as material had been derived from T cells, B-cell-depleted T cells, or PBMCs.

Under the authors' procedure: Estimation of nucleated cell counts relied on the amplification of reference gene primers. The protocol was immunoSEQ multiplex PCR, while the TCRdb copy is restricted to in-frame clones and leaves out a portion. That table is the source of V, J and clone size, and D and trimming were worked out from the DNA. The sample lists a few hundred thousand clones; 70% to 90% were seen once. CDR1 is SGHVS, CDR2 FQNEAQ, per germline. This CDR3 has 17 amino acids. J lost 3 bases, V lost 2 bases, and 5 bases had no gene match. This receptor was taken from a woman aged 30 to 39 who had recovered from COVID-19. Sequencing input: peripheral blood. This rearrangement joins TRBV7-8 to TRBJ1-6; TRBD1 agrees at 9 bases. The CDR3 sequence is CASSLRGQGFYNSPLHF. CDR3 DNA sequence: TGTGCCAGCAGCTTAAGGGGACAGGGTTTCTATAATTCACCCCTCCACTTT.